This TCR beta chain was recorded in a study of blood T cell repertoires in COVID-19. Across the study: Whether acute or convalescent, the COVID-19 samples came from the United States, Italy and Spain.

Libraries were prepared by immunoSEQ multiplex PCR; TCRdb keeps only in-frame clonotypes and omits some of them. The data contain over 200,000 clones, approximately 90% of them seen just once; the ten biggest clones take up about 16%. Cohort 3 recovered donors had two negative PCRs, clearance, or symptom resolution. Trimming removed 1 base at V and 8 bases at J, with 9 bases between. The CDR3 runs 13 residues. Germline V CDR1 and CDR2: SGHTA, FQGNSA. The receptor comes from a man aged 18 to 35 who had recovered from COVID-19. Material: PBMCs or T cells enriched from blood (not recorded which). The V and J genes are TRBV7-2 and TRBJ2-1, with D perhaps matching TRBD2 (5 bases). CDR3 protein: CASSLEPSYEQFF. In DNA form, the CDR3 reads TGTGCCAGCAGCTTAGAGCCTAGCTATGAGCAGTTCTTC.